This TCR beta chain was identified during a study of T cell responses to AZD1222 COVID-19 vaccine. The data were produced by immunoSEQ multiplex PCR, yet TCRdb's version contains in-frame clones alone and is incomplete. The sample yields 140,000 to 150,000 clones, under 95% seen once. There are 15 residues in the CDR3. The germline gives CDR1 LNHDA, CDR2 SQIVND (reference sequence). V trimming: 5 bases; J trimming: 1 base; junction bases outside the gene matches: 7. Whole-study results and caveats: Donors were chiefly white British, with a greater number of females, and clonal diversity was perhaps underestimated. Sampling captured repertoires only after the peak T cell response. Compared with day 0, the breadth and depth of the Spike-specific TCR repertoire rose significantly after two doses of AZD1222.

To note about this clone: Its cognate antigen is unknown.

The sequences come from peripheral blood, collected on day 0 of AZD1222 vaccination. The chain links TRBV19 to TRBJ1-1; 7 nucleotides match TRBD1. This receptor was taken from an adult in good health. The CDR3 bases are TGTGCCAGTAGTCTGTGGACAGGTTCGAACACTGAAGCTTTCTTT. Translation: CASSLWTGSNTEAFF.